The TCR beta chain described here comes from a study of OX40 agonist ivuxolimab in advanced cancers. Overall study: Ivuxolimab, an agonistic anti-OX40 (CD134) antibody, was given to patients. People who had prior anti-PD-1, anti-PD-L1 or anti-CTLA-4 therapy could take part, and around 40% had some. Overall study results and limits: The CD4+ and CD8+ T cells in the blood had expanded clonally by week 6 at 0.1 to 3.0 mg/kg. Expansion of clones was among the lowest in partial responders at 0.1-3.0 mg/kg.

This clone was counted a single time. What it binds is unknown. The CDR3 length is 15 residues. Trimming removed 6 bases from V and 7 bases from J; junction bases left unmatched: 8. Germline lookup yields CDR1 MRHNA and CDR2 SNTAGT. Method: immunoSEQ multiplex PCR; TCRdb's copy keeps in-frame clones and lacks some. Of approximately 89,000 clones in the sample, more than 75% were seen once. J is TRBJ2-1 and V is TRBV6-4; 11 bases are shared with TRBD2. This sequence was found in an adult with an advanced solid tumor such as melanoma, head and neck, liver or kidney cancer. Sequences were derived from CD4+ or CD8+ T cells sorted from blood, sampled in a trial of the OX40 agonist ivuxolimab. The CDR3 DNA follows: TGTGCCAGCAGGATTAGCGGGGGGGCCGGGAATGAGCAGTTCTTC. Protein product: CASRISGGAGNEQFF.